The 19 T cell receptor beta chains in this list originate from one sample, sequenced in a study of blood T cells in healthy people across ages. Primed by a sample-barcoded 5' primer and a J-beta primer mix, a second PCR proceeded for about 7 to 12 cycles. Using its own MiXCR run on the 5' RACE reads, TCRdb lists one record per CDR3 protein. The sample has 600,000 or so distinct CDR3 sequences, 45% to 55% seen once. Sequencing input: blood. These receptors originate from a man older than 75 in good health.

The chain combines TRBV10-3 with TRBJ2-5, with 9 bases matching TRBD1. Germline CDR1 is ENHRY and CDR2 is SYGVKD. The V and J ends lost 1 base and 1 base, in that order; junction bases with no gene match: 4. The CDR3 consists of 16 residues. CDR3 nucleotide sequence: TGTGCCATCAGTGAGTTCCGGGACAGGGTCCAAGAGACCCAGTACTTC. Its translation is CAISEFRDRVQETQYF.

There are a few counts of this clonotype. The CDR3 DNA reads TGTGCCAGCAGCGGCCGGGACCGGGCCAATTGGCCCCAGCATTTT. Its protein is CASSGRDRANWPQHF. V usage is TRBV5-5 and J usage is TRBJ1-5; a possible D gene is TRBD1 (5 bases). The germline gives CDR1 SGHKS, CDR2 YYEKEE (reference sequence). This CDR3 comprises 15 residues. V was clipped by 4 bases and J by 9 bases, with 20 bases between them.

The rearrangement links TRBV12-3 or TRBV12-4 to TRBJ1-1; D is unclear. The V end was cut by 5 bases, the J end by 1 base, with 14 bases between. This CDR3 has 15 residues. As DNA, the CDR3 is TGTGCCAGCAGTGCCCCTTTTCGAGGGAACACTGAAGCTTTCTTT. The encoded protein is CASSAPFRGNTEAFF.

The rearrangement uses TRBV4-2 and TRBJ2-2; D may be TRBD2 (6 bases). The CDR3 totals 14 residues. V was shortened by 0 bases and J by 6 bases, with 8 bases between the two germline ends. Per germline, CDR1 LGHNA and CDR2 YNFKEQ. Written as DNA, the CDR3 is TGTGCCAGCAGCCAAGATAGCGGTCCCGGGGAGCTGTTTTTT. It translates to CASSQDSGPGELFF.

The chain combines TRBV7-2 with TRBJ2-3; D is undetermined. In germline, CDR1 is SGHTA, CDR2 FQGNSA. The CDR3 is 13 residues long. V was shortened by 5 bases and J by 6 bases, with 12 bases between the two germline ends. In DNA, the CDR3 is TGTGCCAGCAGCCCGATCCTTGTGGATACGCAGTATTTT. Translating it yields CASSPILVDTQYF.

Concerning this clonotype: Mismatch with germline at one junction end may stem from a read error. CDR3 in amino acids: CAGRIRDQSSYEQYF. The DNA for the CDR3 is TGTGCCGGCAGAATCCGGGACCAGAGCTCCTACGAGCAGTACTTC. The chain combines TRBV6-1 with TRBJ2-7; D possibly matches TRBD1 or TRBD2 (5 bases each). The CDR3 consists of 15 residues. Per the germline V gene, CDR1 is MNHNS and CDR2 is SASEGT.

The chain carries TRBV6-2 or TRBV6-3 and TRBJ2-6; D remains unclear. The length of the CDR3 is 19 residues. In germline, CDR1 is MNHEY, CDR2 SVGEGT. With 5 bases removed from V and 0 bases from J, the gap between germline ends came to 20 bases. The DNA of the CDR3 is TGTGCCAGCAGTCCGACATGGTCTCAGGTGGCCTCTGGGGCCAACGTCCTGACTTTC. This translates into CASSPTWSQVASGANVLTF.

The J gene is TRBJ1-6, the V gene TRBV3-1; no definite D call. Germline V lookup: CDR1 LGHDT, CDR2 YNNKEL (reference sequence). The CDR3 has 15 amino acids. V was cut by 3 bases and J by 5 bases, with 11 bases left in between. CDR3 nucleotides: TGTGCCAGCAGCCATGGTGCGGCCCATAATTCACCCCTCCACTTT. Protein: CASSHGAAHNSPLHF.

This chain joins TRBV20-1 and TRBJ1-2; D gene uncertain. This CDR3 comprises 14 residues. V was clipped by 3 bases and J by 0 bases, with 11 bases between them. The germline CDR1 and CDR2 sequences are DFQATT and SNEGSKA (reference sequence). CDR3 residues: CSASKGQANYGYTF. CDR3 sequence (DNA): TGCAGTGCTAGCAAAGGCCAAGCTAACTATGGCTACACCTTC.

The chain has TRBV5-1 and TRBJ1-4; D is uncertain. With 2 bases removed from V and 4 bases from J, the gap between germline ends came to 15 bases. This CDR3 contains 16 residues. The germline V gene has CDR1 SGHRS and CDR2 YFSETQ. The CDR3 bases are TGCGCCAGCAGCTTCGGTCTGGGCAGCGGTAATGAAAAACTGTTTTTT. Translated, it gives CASSFGLGSGNEKLFF.

This clonotype was observed a few times. The rearrangement joins TRBV7-2 to TRBJ2-3; no clear D. Germline V lookup: CDR1 SGHTA, CDR2 FQGNSA. V lost 1 base, J lost 2 bases, and 4 bases lay in between. The CDR3 spans 13 residues. The CDR3 DNA reads TGTGCCAGCAGCTTAGATTTCACAGATACGCAGTATTTT. This sequence encodes CASSLDFTDTQYF.

In its sample, this clonotype was seen many times. The DNA of the CDR3 is TGTGCCAGCAGAACCGGGACAGGGACAGATACGCAGTATTTT. Its protein product is CASRTGTGTDTQYF. The V and J genes are TRBV6-5 and TRBJ2-3, with 9 positions matching TRBD1. Per the germline V gene, CDR1 is MNHEY and CDR2 is SVGAGI. The CDR3 has 14 residues. The J segment lost 3 bases and the V segment lost 6 bases, leaving 4 bases of the junction unmatched.

Ten or more counts support this clonotype. The rearrangement links TRBV6-6 to TRBJ1-1, with a weak D call TRBD1 (6 bases). Germline V gives CDR1 MNHNY, CDR2 SVGAGI (reference sequence). V gave up 5 bases and J gave up 5 bases, with 15 bases separating them. This CDR3 has 14 residues. The DNA of the CDR3 is TGTGCCAGCAGTAGGGGGACTTTGAGTACTGAAGCTTTCTTT. As protein: CASSRGTLSTEAFF.

Only a few counts were recorded for this clonotype. The chain couples TRBV6-5 to TRBJ2-3; TRBD2 matches 12 bases. The CDR3 loop spans 16 amino acids. Trimming cost V 6 bases and J 0 bases; bases outside gene matches: 4. Per the germline V gene, CDR1 is MNHEY and CDR2 is SVGAGI. CDR3 region: CASRPSGRASTDTQYF. Here the CDR3 DNA reads TGTGCCAGCAGGCCTAGCGGGAGGGCTAGCACAGATACGCAGTATTTT.

V gene TRBV20-1 combines with J gene TRBJ1-1; no clear D. The CDR3 has 12 residues. With 3 bases removed from V and 1 base from J, the gap between germline ends came to 6 bases. Germline-derived CDR1 and CDR2 are DFQATT and SNEGSKA (reference sequence). The CDR3 DNA reads TGCAGTGCTAGGAGACCGAACACTGAAGCTTTCTTT. Protein product: CSARRPNTEAFF.

The chain combines TRBV12-3 or TRBV12-4 with TRBJ1-1; D remains ambiguous. The CDR3 sequence is 11 residues long. V shed 6 bases and J shed 3 bases, with 5 bases lying between them. The CDR3 nucleotides are TGTGCCAGCAGAGAATACACTGAAGCTTTCTTT. Translation: CASREYTEAFF.

This rearrangement joins TRBV7-2 to TRBJ2-1, with D tentatively TRBD2 (6 bases). V lost 2 bases to trimming and J lost 6 bases, with 14 bases between them. This CDR3 region has 15 residues. Germline assignment: CDR1 SGHTA and CDR2 FQGNSA. The CDR3 region has the DNA TGTGCCAGCAGCTTATTAGCGTCGGGGGTCAATGAGCAGTTCTTC. Protein: CASSLLASGVNEQFF.

The V gene is TRBV4-1, the J gene TRBJ2-3; 8 bases match TRBD1. The V gene end was trimmed by 4 bases and the J gene end by 3 bases; junction bases not matched to a gene: 9. The CDR3 length is 16 residues. Germline V CDR1 and CDR2: MGHRA, YSYEKL. The CDR3 DNA reads TGCGCCAGCAGCCGGCCGGGACAGGTGGAGACAGATACGCAGTATTTT. This sequence encodes CASSRPGQVETDTQYF.

This clonotype was observed a handful of times. This chain uses TRBV3-1 with TRBJ2-7, with D tentatively TRBD1 (6 bases). The CDR3 is 14 residues long. With 2 bases removed from V and 4 bases from J, the gap between germline ends came to 12 bases. In germline, CDR1 is LGHDT, CDR2 YNNKEL (reference sequence). CDR3 amino acids: CASSQPGQNYEQYF. CDR3 nucleotides: TGTGCCAGCAGCCAACCCGGACAGAATTACGAGCAGTACTTC.